This TCR beta chain stems from a study of T-cell reconstitution after alpha-beta-depleted transplantation in children. The CDR3 is 15 residues long. CDR1 is MNHEY and CDR2 is SVGAGI in the germline V gene. V gave up 7 bases and J gave up 4 bases, with 16 bases separating them. Molecular barcoding with unique molecular identifiers was used for the TCRbeta library. One entry per CDR3 protein, called by TCRdb with MiXCR from the PCR reads. This sample yields 450,000 to 600,000 distinct CDR3 sequences, of which over 10% are seen a single time; approximately 2.1% belongs to the top ten. The study, taken as a whole, reports: Alpha-beta T cells present about two months after transplant were reported to originate from several hundred expanded graft clones.

In its sample, this clonotype was seen a few times. Its matching antigen is unknown. Sequencing used PBMCs, mostly from graft donor cells, obtained 360 days after TCRalphabeta/CD19-depleted stem cell transplant. The origin of this receptor is a male patient younger than 18 who had a stem cell transplant for acute myeloid leukemia, so the T cells may come from the graft donor. The chain joins TRBV6-5 to TRBJ2-2; D not resolved. The CDR3 loop is CASISGLRSTGELFF. Written as DNA, the CDR3 is TGTGCCAGCATTTCCGGGCTCAGGAGCACCGGGGAGCTGTTTTTT.